This T cell receptor (beta chain) was sequenced in a study of beta chain features in type 1 diabetes. Study-wide findings and caveats: Lower insertion and higher deletion counts appeared at VDJ junctions in type 1 diabetes patients. No resolution was reached here on whether HLA type influences TCRB rearrangement. Shorter TCRB CDR3s, moderately but significantly so, marked every one of the four CD4+ subsets in Type 1 diabetes patients. Overrepresentation of cells with high TCR expression could result from cDNA sequencing.

This clone was counted between two and nine times. Its antigen is currently unknown. Trimming stripped 4 bases from V and 3 bases from J, with 19 bases between. Germline CDR1 and CDR2: LGHNA and YNFKEQ. The CDR3 sequence is 17 residues long. Expressed TCRB transcripts were sequenced, since all the RNA that had been isolated was reverse transcribed. Generated by immunoSEQ multiplex PCR, the TCRdb table keeps only in-frame clones and is missing some. The repertoire has a few hundred thousand clones, 9.6% of them found once; the top ten carry roughly 0.54%. The sequenced sample was central memory CD4+ T cells from blood. This TCR came from a man aged 25 to 45 with type 1 diabetes. The chain joins TRBV4-2 to TRBJ1-3; the D gene is possibly TRBD1 (5 bases). CDR3 DNA: TGTGCCAGCAGCCTAGACTCCCTCGGGGCGGTTGGAAACACCATATATTTT. As protein: CASSLDSLGAVGNTIYF.